This TCR beta chain was found in a study of blood T cell repertoires in COVID-19. CDR3 size: 14 residues. V dropped 4 bases and J dropped 4 bases, with 14 bases sitting between them. Germline CDR1 LGHNA, CDR2 YNFKEQ. Produced via immunoSEQ multiplex PCR; TCRdb's table is partial and in-frame only. The sample consists of approximately 350,000 clones, roughly 90% of them appearing once. This TCR came from a man in his forties or fifties with acute or convalescent COVID-19. Sequencing was carried out using peripheral blood. The rearrangement uses TRBV4-2 and TRBJ2-7, with D unclear. The CDR3 region has the DNA TGTGCCAGCAGCCGAGGTGAGAGTCTGTACGAGCAGTACTTC. Amino acid sequence: CASSRGESLYEQYF.